The T cell receptor (beta chain) under discussion was sequenced for a study of regulatory T cells in long-lasting Graves disease. This sample's time point: persistent/refractory GD, antithyroid drugs over 5 years with positive TRAb. RNA extracted from PBMCs served as the sequencing template. Roughly 9.3 milliliters of peripheral blood were taken and placed in EDTA tubes. The germline V gene has CDR1 SGHTA and CDR2 FQGNSA. Trimming stripped 4 bases from V and 5 bases from J, with 9 bases between. This CDR3 is 12 amino acids long. General study findings and limits: Repertoires from persistent disease leaned toward TRBV28, TRBJ1-2 and TRBJ2-5. Newly diagnosed Graves' patients had higher TCR diversity than persistent ones. The sample size was small, and this may have reduced accuracy.

In this sample, this clonotype turned up many times. Its target is not known. Assembly of TCR beta libraries relied on iRepertoire HTBI primers together with Arm-PCR of CDR3 regions. One entry per CDR3 protein results from TCRdb running MiXCR on the multiplex PCR reads. Of roughly 450,000 distinct CDR3 sequences listed, 22% are singletons. The gene calls are TRBV7-2 and TRBJ2-7; D perhaps matches TRBD1 (6 bases). The specimen was peripheral blood mononuclear cells (PBMCs), collected when the disease was refractory, from a patient treated with antithyroid drugs. This TCR was recovered from a female donor with Graves disease. The CDR3 here is CASSSQGHEQYF. The CDR3 DNA is TGTGCCAGCAGCTCACAGGGACACGAGCAGTACTTC.